The present T cell receptor (beta chain) was sequenced within a study of blood T cell repertoires in COVID-19. Generated by immunoSEQ multiplex PCR, the TCRdb table keeps only in-frame clones and is missing some. The data show hundreds of thousands of clones, roughly 87% seen once. V shed 0 bases, J shed 6 bases, and the junction held 4 bases outside the gene matches. The CDR3 contains 16 residues. The germline V gene encodes CDR1 LNHNV and CDR2 YYDKDF (reference sequence). Sequencing was carried out using PBMCs or T cells enriched from blood (not recorded which). This clonotype was sampled from a woman in her twenties or thirties with acute COVID-19. The V gene is TRBV15, the J gene TRBJ2-2, with TRBD2 matching 10 bases. CDR3 nucleotide sequence: TGTGCCACCAGCAGAGACCAGCGGGGGGGCCCCGGGGAGCTGTTTTTT. It codes for CATSRDQRGGPGELFF.